The rows below give T cell receptor beta chains drawn from one sample of a study of cytomegalovirus exposure and HLA in healthy donors. Libraries were prepared by immunoSEQ multiplex PCR; TCRdb keeps only in-frame clonotypes and omits some of them. The sample records some 150,000 clones, about two thirds being singletons. Sequencing input: PBMCs. The receptor source for this set is a woman aged 25 to 39 in good health and CMV-seronegative. Both conserved end residues are part of each CDR3. Each record gives: clone size, V gene, D gene, J gene, CDR3 DNA, CDR3 protein. The D gene is left open where the match is weak. Clone sizes are given selectively: once, few, many, or a class where the clone is expanded.

clone size: .; V gene: TRBV28; D gene: TRBD1; J gene: TRBJ1-2; CDR3 DNA: TGTGCCAGCAGTTTCGTCTCCAGGGGGCTCTATGGCTACACCTTC; CDR3 protein: CASSFVSRGLYGYTF
clone size: once; V gene: TRBV7-9; D gene: .; J gene: TRBJ2-1; CDR3 DNA: TGTGCCAGCAGCTCCCCGTCTCTAGCCATCAGCAATGAGCAGTTCTTC; CDR3 protein: CASSSPSLAISNEQFF
clone size: .; V gene: TRBV2; D gene: TRBD2; J gene: TRBJ2-2; CDR3 DNA: TGTGCCAGCCATCCAGGACTAGCGAGAGACACCGGGGAGCTGTTTTTT; CDR3 protein: CASHPGLARDTGELFF
clone size: few; V gene: TRBV28; D gene: TRBD2; J gene: TRBJ2-7; CDR3 DNA: TGTGCCAGCAGGGCGGGAGGTGGAATGGCCGGCGAGCAGTACTTC; CDR3 protein: CASRAGGGMAGEQYF
clone size: .; V gene: TRBV4-1; D gene: TRBD1; J gene: TRBJ2-5; CDR3 DNA: TGCGCCAGCAGCCGTGGACAGGTCCAAGAGACCCAGTACTTC; CDR3 protein: CASSRGQVQETQYF
clone size: few; V gene: TRBV7-3; D gene: .; J gene: TRBJ1-6; CDR3 DNA: TGTGCCAGCAGCGCCCAGGCACCTTATAATTCACCCCTCCACTTT; CDR3 protein: CASSAQAPYNSPLHF
clone size: .; V gene: TRBV2; D gene: .; J gene: TRBJ1-4; CDR3 DNA: TGTGCCAGCAGTGCTCTGTTTAATGAAAAACTGTTTTTT; CDR3 protein: CASSALFNEKLFF
clone size: .; V gene: TRBV6-5; D gene: .; J gene: TRBJ1-4; CDR3 DNA: TGTGCCAGCAGTCCCCCGGGGAGAAATGAAAAACTGTTTTTT; CDR3 protein: CASSPPGRNEKLFF
clone size: .; V gene: TRBV30; D gene: .; J gene: TRBJ2-3; CDR3 DNA: TGTGCCTGGAGAGGTGTGGCGGCCACAGATACGCAGTATTTT; CDR3 protein: CAWRGVAATDTQYF
clone size: .; V gene: TRBV6-5; D gene: TRBD1; J gene: TRBJ1-1; CDR3 DNA: TGTGCCAGCTGGACAGGGAACACTGAAGCTTTCTTT; CDR3 protein: CASWTGNTEAFF
clone size: .; V gene: TRBV21-1; D gene: .; J gene: TRBJ1-2; CDR3 DNA: TGTGCCAGCAGCTCCCGGGGGGGATGGGGGTTTGATGGCTACACCTTC; CDR3 protein: CASSSRGGWGFDGYTF
clone size: few; V gene: TRBV28; D gene: TRBD1; J gene: TRBJ2-7; CDR3 DNA: TGTGCCAGCCTAGGGGGCAAGCGGAACGAGCAGTACTTC; CDR3 protein: CASLGGKRNEQYF
clone size: .; V gene: TRBV9; D gene: .; J gene: TRBJ2-2; CDR3 DNA: TGTGCCAGCAGCGTCGTACAGGGTGTAGGGGAGCTGTTTTTT; CDR3 protein: CASSVVQGVGELFF
clone size: .; V gene: TRBV5-6; D gene: .; J gene: TRBJ2-2; CDR3 DNA: TGTGCCAGCAGCTCAGAACAGGTCATATCGATTTGGGGCGGGGAGCTGTTTTTT; CDR3 protein: CASSSEQVISIWGGELFF
clone size: .; V gene: TRBV2; D gene: .; J gene: TRBJ2-1; CDR3 DNA: TGTGCCAGCAGGGAGGACAGTCTCGAATACAATGAGCAGTTCTTC; CDR3 protein: CASREDSLEYNEQFF
clone size: .; V gene: TRBV9; D gene: TRBD2; J gene: TRBJ2-1; CDR3 DNA: TGTGCCAGCAGCGTGACTAGCGGGAGCTCCTACAATGAGCAGTTCTTC; CDR3 protein: CASSVTSGSSYNEQFF
clone size: .; V gene: TRBV7-9; D gene: .; J gene: TRBJ1-2; CDR3 DNA: TGTGCCAGCAGCTTCGGGGATTTCAACTATGGCTACACCTTC; CDR3 protein: CASSFGDFNYGYTF
clone size: .; V gene: TRBV2; D gene: TRBD1; J gene: TRBJ2-7; CDR3 DNA: TGTGCCAGCAATCTCCGGGACAGTTCAGAGCAGTACTTC; CDR3 protein: CASNLRDSSEQYF
clone size: .; V gene: TRBV2; D gene: .; J gene: TRBJ2-7; CDR3 DNA: TGTGCCAGCAAGAGGTCTCGGACAAGCTCTTTTTACGAGCAGTACTTC; CDR3 protein: CASKRSRTSSFYEQYF
clone size: .; V gene: TRBV6-6; D gene: .; J gene: TRBJ2-5; CDR3 DNA: TGTGCCAGCAGTCCCCAGGGGATTATAGAGACCCAGTACTTC; CDR3 protein: CASSPQGIIETQYF
clone size: .; V gene: TRBV7-9; D gene: .; J gene: TRBJ2-1; CDR3 DNA: TGTGCCAGCAGCGTGTTTGTGTCACCTTCATATAGCTCCTACAATGAGCAGTTCTTC; CDR3 protein: CASSVFVSPSYSSYNEQFF
clone size: .; V gene: TRBV28; D gene: TRBD2; J gene: TRBJ2-1; CDR3 DNA: TGTGCCAGCAGTTCGCCCCCTGGGACTAGCTGGGGTAATGAGCAGTTCTTC; CDR3 protein: CASSSPPGTSWGNEQFF
clone size: .; V gene: TRBV5-6; D gene: .; J gene: TRBJ2-7; CDR3 DNA: TGTGCCAGCAGCCAGGACTTCTGGGACGAGCAGTACTTC; CDR3 protein: CASSQDFWDEQYF
clone size: .; V gene: TRBV4-1; D gene: TRBD2; J gene: TRBJ2-1; CDR3 DNA: TGCGCCAGCAGCCAAGAAGGACGGGAAACAGGGGGGACTAGCGGGCACAATGAGCAGTTCTTC; CDR3 protein: CASSQEGRETGGTSGHNEQFF
clone size: .; V gene: TRBV6-4; D gene: TRBD1; J gene: TRBJ1-5; CDR3 DNA: TGTGCCAGCAGTGCGGACAGGGGGATTAGAAAGCCCCAGCATTTT; CDR3 protein: CASSADRGIRKPQHF
clone size: few; V gene: TRBV6-5; D gene: .; J gene: TRBJ2-1; CDR3 DNA: TGTGCCAGCAACGTACAGGGCGCGCATGAGCAGTTCTTC; CDR3 protein: CASNVQGAHEQFF